This TCR beta chain was captured in a study of shared clonotypes between healthy human individuals. Regarding this clone: Its specificity is not known. The same CDR3 also results from other DNA sequences found in this sample.

Germline assignment: CDR1 SGHRS and CDR2 YFSETQ. This CDR3 has 15 amino acids. V dropped 4 bases and J dropped 0; count of bases not matched to a gene: 7. The repertoire was sequenced with immunoSEQ multiplex PCR; TCRdb's copy has only in-frame clones and lacks some. The sample has more than 2 million clones, approximately 92% seen once. Study-level results: Generation probabilities of non-shared clonotypes were lower (relative to those shared by all four donors). A few donors showed sharing of about 5.5% of naive CD4 clonotypes. Incomplete sequencing of sorted subsets was indicated by rarefaction despite large depth.

Only CD45RO-negative cells positively selected for CCR7 counted as naive CD8 cells, so terminally differentiated effector memory CD45RA+ cells were excluded. Each donor was a Caucasian adult residing in Nashville, Tennessee. Sample: naive CD8+ T cells from PBMCs. V and J are TRBV5-1 and TRBJ2-7; 7 positions match TRBD2. This TCR came from a man between 18 and 35 years old in good health. Some clones in this sample may be carry-over from other donors' samples. CDR3 in amino acids: CASSPTGGSSYEQYF. DNA of the CDR3: TGCGCCAGCAGCCCCACTGGCGGGAGCTCCTACGAGCAGTACTTC.